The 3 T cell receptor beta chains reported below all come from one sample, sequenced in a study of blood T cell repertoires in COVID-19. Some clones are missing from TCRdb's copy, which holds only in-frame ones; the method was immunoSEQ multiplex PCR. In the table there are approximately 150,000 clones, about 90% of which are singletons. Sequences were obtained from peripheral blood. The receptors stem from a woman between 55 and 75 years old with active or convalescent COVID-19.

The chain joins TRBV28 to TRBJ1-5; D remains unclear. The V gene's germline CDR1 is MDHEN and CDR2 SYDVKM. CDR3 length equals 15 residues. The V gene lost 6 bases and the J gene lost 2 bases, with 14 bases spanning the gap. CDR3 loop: CASSLGWGGNQPQHF. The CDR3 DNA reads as TGTGCCAGCAGCCTAGGCTGGGGAGGCAATCAGCCCCAGCATTTT.

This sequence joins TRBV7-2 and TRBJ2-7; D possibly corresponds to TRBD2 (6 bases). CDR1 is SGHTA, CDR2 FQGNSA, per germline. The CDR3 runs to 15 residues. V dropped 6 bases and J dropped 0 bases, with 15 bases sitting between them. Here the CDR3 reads CASSRGTSSSYEQYF. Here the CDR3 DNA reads TGTGCCAGCAGTCGCGGGACTTCCAGCTCCTACGAGCAGTACTTC. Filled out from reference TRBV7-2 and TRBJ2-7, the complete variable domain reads GAGVSQSPSNKVTEKGKDVELRCDPISGHTALYWYRQSLGQGLEFLIYFQGNSAPDKSGLPSDRFSAERTGGSVSTLTIQRTQQEDSAVYLCASSRGTSSSYEQYFGPGTRLTVT.

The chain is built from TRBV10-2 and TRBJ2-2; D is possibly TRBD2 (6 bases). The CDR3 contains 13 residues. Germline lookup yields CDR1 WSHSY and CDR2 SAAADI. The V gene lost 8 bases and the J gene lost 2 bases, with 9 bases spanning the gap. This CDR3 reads CASRDSNTGELFF. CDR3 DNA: TGCGCCAGCCGGGACTCCAACACCGGGGAGCTGTTTTTT.